This T cell receptor (beta chain) is from a study of T cell responses to AZD1222 COVID-19 vaccine (dated by TCRdb to about 2021). Describing the broader study: A total of 233 trial participants underwent TCR sequencing, of whom 200 to 220 had received two doses of AZD1222 and about 26 had received two doses of the MenACWY control vaccine. Trial participants were enrolled by age into subgroups of 18-55, 56-69 and 70-plus years, and about 150, 27 and 61 TCR-sequenced participants, respectively, were included in these subgroups. Overall study outcomes, separate from this receptor: Participants were mostly white British, with more females than males. The authors suggested clonal diversity may have been underestimated. In the small 56-69-year group, the increase in depth fell short of significance, most likely because of low power. Conclusions about previously exposed vaccinees are limited, since just a handful of AZD1222 recipients were seropositive for SARS-CoV-2 at baseline. Nearly half of unique spike-specific TCRs reportedly recognized epitopes outside regions mutated in the B.1.351 and B.1.1.7 variants. After two AZD1222 doses, both the breadth and the depth of spike-specific TCRs were significantly higher than at day 0 and than in MenACWY recipients. The vaccine-associated CD4 TCRs covered the entire spike protein, and the dominant responses fell in regions 160-218 and 743-854. Because no day 14 peak-response samples were available, repertoires were characterized only after the peak T cell response.

Based on the germline V gene (reference sequence), the CDR1 and CDR2 sequences are MNHEY and SMNVEV. V sheds 3 bases and J sheds 5 bases, leaving 13 bases between their ends. CDR3 length: 14 amino acids, cysteine to phenylalanine. This entry keeps only the CDR3 DNA: 42 bases, framed from base 1. The time point label on this specimen signifies: about 28 days (+/-7) after the second vaccine dose. Reading the label with the study, this specimen's treatment or condition is: meningococcal conjugate vaccine given as trial control. Vaccinee samples were obtained from the UK trials COV001 and COV002, which included a single-blind randomized controlled phase 2/3 trial of AZD1222 (ChAdOx1 nCoV-19) in healthy adults. For TCRbeta chain sequencing, PBMC samples were collected from trial participants at day 0 and at day 28 after the second dose. In the case of this clone: Which antigen it targets is not known. There are no base qualities to consult, and no much larger clone falls within one base.

The CDR3 regions of human TCRbeta chains were analyzed by immunosequencing. The paper's processing steps were these. TCRs in the repertoires were matched against a reference library of SARS-CoV-2-specific TCRs that had been generated with the MIRA antigen-specificity platform. Breadth was defined as the fraction of unique TCRs that were SARS-CoV-2-associated. Depth was defined as the fraction of total T cells that were SARS-CoV-2-associated. Using the MIRA data, every spike-specific TCR was mapped to the spike region that the TCR reacted to and assigned to either a CD4 or a CD8 class. Log10-transformed breadth and depth values were compared by one-way ANOVA with Sidak's multiple comparisons tests. This immuneACCESS table, as held by TCRdb, lists in-frame sequences with V and J called but not all clones. Of the missing ones, under half trace to an unresolved V gene in checked studies; the others have no known cause. Clone size and the V and J calls come from that table; the DNA yielded D and trimming. For this sample the table gives 210,000 or so clones, of which 90% to 95% were detected only once. The ten biggest clones cover around 1.8% of the sample.

The chain is encoded by TRBV27 joined to TRBJ1-1; the D gene is perhaps TRBD1, from 5 matching bases. This material consisted of peripheral blood, taken 28 days after the second dose of the MenACWY control vaccine. This TCR was sampled from an adult who received the MenACWY meningococcal vaccine as a control. The CDR3 loop reads CASSLAGLGTEAFF. The DNA sequence reads TGTGCCAGCAGTTTGGCAGGGCTGGGAACTGAAGCTTTCTTT.